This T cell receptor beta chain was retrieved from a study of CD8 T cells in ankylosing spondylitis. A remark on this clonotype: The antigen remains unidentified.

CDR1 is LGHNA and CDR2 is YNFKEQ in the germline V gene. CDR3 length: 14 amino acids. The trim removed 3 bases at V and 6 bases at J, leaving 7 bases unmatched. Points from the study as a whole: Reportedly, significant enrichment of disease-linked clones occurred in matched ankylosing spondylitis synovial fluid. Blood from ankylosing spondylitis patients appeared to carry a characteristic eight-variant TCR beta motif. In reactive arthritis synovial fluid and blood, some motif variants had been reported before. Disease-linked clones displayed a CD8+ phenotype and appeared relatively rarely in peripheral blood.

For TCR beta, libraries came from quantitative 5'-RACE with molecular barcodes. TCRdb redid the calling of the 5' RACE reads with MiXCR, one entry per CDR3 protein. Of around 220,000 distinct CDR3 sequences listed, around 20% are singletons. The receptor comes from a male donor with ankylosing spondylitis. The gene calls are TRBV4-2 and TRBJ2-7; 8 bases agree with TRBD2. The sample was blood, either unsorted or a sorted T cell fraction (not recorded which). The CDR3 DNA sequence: TGTGCCAGCAGCCACTTGGGACTAGGGGGCGAGCAGTACTTC. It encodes CASSHLGLGGEQYF.